The clone carrying this T cell receptor (beta chain) appeared a few times. Its antigen remains unidentified. This sample is part of a study of identical twins. Points from the study as a whole: Rather than following the same donors, the conclusions depended on cross-sectional statistical analysis.

TCRdb reanalysed the 5' RACE reads using MiXCR and keeps one entry per CDR3 protein. This sample carries 400,000 to 550,000 distinct CDR3 sequences, 20% to 25% of them seen once, and the ten largest clones take approximately 2.9%. The sample was also linked to a second study, of T cells expressing NK-cell markers.

This receptor was obtained from a woman under 30 in good health. Sequencing was done on a sample of CD4+ T cells sorted from blood.

The CDR3 spells CSATLAGVADTQYF. CDR3 coding DNA: TGCAGTGCGACCCTCGCGGGGGTCGCAGATACGCAGTATTTT. This chain uses TRBV20-1 with TRBJ2-3, with 7 nucleotides matching TRBD2. The CDR3 loop spans 14 amino acids. The V gene end was trimmed by 6 bases and the J gene end by 4 bases; junction bases not matched to a gene: 10. Germline lookup yields CDR1 DFQATT and CDR2 SNEGSKA (reference sequence).